This paragraph covers one T cell receptor (beta chain) sequence. Patients at the Seattle site were enrolled during active infection and followed longitudinally. The source of the sample is a study of blood T cell repertoires in COVID-19. On the study more broadly: Both acute and convalescent COVID-19 samples were obtained from the United States, Italy and Spain.

The germline V gene has CDR1 SGHRS and CDR2 YFSETQ. Trimming removed 3 bases from V and 1 base from J, with 7 bases in between. The CDR3 is made up of 13 amino acids. Repertoires were generated with immunoSEQ multiplex PCR, while TCRdb's copy carries only in-frame clones and drops some. The table has roughly 290,000 clones, 75% to 95% seen once. Sequencing was carried out using peripheral blood. This chain joins TRBV5-1 and TRBJ1-1; D perhaps matches TRBD1 (5 bases). The source of this sequence is a woman aged 25 to 39 with COVID-19, enrolled during active disease. CDR3 in DNA: TGCGCCAGCAGCTCTGGACAGAACACTGAAGCTTTCTTT. This gives the protein CASSSGQNTEAFF.